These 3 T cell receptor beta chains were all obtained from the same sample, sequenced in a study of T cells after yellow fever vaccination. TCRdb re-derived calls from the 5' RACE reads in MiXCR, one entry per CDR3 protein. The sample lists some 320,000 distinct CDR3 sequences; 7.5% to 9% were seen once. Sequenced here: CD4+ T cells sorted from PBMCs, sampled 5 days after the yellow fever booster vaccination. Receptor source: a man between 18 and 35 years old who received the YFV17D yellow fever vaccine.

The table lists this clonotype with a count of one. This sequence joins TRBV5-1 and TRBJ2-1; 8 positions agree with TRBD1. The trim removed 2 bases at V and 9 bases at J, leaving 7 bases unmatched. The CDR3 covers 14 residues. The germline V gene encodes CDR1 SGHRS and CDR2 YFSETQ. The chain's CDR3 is CASSFDRGVGEQFF. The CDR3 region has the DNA TGCGCCAGCAGCTTTGACAGGGGAGTCGGTGAGCAGTTCTTC.

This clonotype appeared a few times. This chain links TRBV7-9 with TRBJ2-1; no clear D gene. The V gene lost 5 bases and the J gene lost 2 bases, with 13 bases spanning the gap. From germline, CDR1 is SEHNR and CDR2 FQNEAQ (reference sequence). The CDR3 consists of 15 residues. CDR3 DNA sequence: TGTGCCAGCAGCCCCCCGGGTTCCCCCTACAATGAGCAGTTCTTC. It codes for CASSPPGSPYNEQFF.

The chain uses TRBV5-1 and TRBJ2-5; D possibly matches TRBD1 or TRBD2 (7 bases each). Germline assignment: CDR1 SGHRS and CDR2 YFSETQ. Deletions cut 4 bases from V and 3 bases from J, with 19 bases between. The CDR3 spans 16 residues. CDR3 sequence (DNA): TGCGCCAGCAGCCTCGCTGCGGCAGGGGGGGAAGAGACCCAGTACTTC. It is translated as CASSLAAAGGEETQYF.